These 7 T cell receptor beta chains were sequenced from one sample in a study of blood T cell repertoires in COVID-19. Assay: immunoSEQ multiplex PCR; the TCRdb copy retains only in-frame clones and omits some. The sample has roughly 150,000 clones; around 84% are singletons. The sequencing sample was made of peripheral blood. These receptors were obtained from a woman aged 50 to 60 with acute or convalescent COVID-19.

This chain uses TRBV3-1 (or the pseudogene TRBV3-2) with TRBJ2-2; D is possibly TRBD1 (5 bases). The V and J ends lost 2 bases and 1 base respectively, with 5 bases between them. The length of the CDR3 is 14 residues. Germline V lookup: CDR1 LGHDT, CDR2 YNNKEL (reference sequence). As DNA, the CDR3 is TGTGCCAGCAGCCAACAGGGGAACACCGGGGAGCTGTTTTTT. Translating gives CASSQQGNTGELFF.

The rearrangement uses TRBV5-5 and TRBJ2-7; 9 nucleotides line up with TRBD1. V shed 3 bases and J 6 bases; nucleotides not matched to a gene: 7. This CDR3 has 14 amino acids. Germline CDR1 and CDR2: SGHKS and YYEKEE (reference sequence). The CDR3 here is CASSWGQGAREQYF. The DNA of the CDR3 is TGTGCCAGCAGCTGGGGACAGGGCGCCCGCGAGCAGTACTTC.

The rearrangement links TRBV3-1 (or the pseudogene TRBV3-2) to TRBJ1-2; the match to TRBD1 covers 9 bases. V was pared by 3 bases and J by 5 bases, with 7 bases of the junction left unmatched. The CDR3 extends over 15 amino acids. CDR1 is LGHDT and CDR2 is YNNKEL in the germline V gene (reference sequence). The DNA of the CDR3 is TGTGCCAGCAGCCAGGGCTCGGGACAGGGTTATGGCTACACCTTC. It is translated as CASSQGSGQGYGYTF.

J is TRBJ2-7 and V is TRBV28; D ambiguous. Deletions cut 5 bases from V and 3 bases from J, with 14 bases between. CDR3 length: 14 residues. Per germline, CDR1 MDHEN and CDR2 SYDVKM. The CDR3 region is CASSEASSVYEQYF. The CDR3 region has the DNA TGTGCCAGCAGTGAGGCTAGTAGTGTCTACGAGCAGTACTTC.

The chain uses TRBV28 and TRBJ1-5; perhaps TRBD1 as D (6 bases). The CDR3 runs 15 residues. The V gene's germline CDR1 is MDHEN and CDR2 SYDVKM. V dropped 2 bases and J dropped 0 bases, with 8 bases sitting between them. In DNA, the CDR3 is TGTGCCAGCAGTTTAAGGGGGGGTAGCAATCAGCCCCAGCATTTT. This codes for CASSLRGGSNQPQHF.

The chain employs TRBV7-2 and TRBJ2-7; 12 bases match TRBD2. After removal of 5 bases from V and 4 bases from J, the junction contained 15 bases not matched to a gene. This CDR3 has 18 residues. The V gene's germline CDR1 is SGHTA and CDR2 FQGNSA. The CDR3 DNA sequence: TGTGCCAGCAGCCTAAGGGGTCTAGCGGGGGGGCCTGAGTACGAGCAGTACTTC. This gives the protein CASSLRGLAGGPEYEQYF.

CDR3 in DNA: TGTGCCAGTAGTATGGTAACAGGGTGGAACACTGAAGCTTTCTTT. Its protein product is CASSMVTGWNTEAFF. This rearrangement joins TRBV19 to TRBJ1-1, with D maybe TRBD1 (6 bases). The V gene's germline CDR1 is LNHDA and CDR2 SQIVND (reference sequence). The CDR3 totals 15 residues. Trimming shortened V by 3 bases and J by 1 base, and 12 bases separated the two germline ends.